Shown below are 10 T cell receptor beta chains from a single sample sequenced in a study of T cell responses to AZD1222 COVID-19 vaccine. Assay: immunoSEQ multiplex PCR; the TCRdb copy retains only in-frame clones and omits some. Among some 100,000 clones listed, around nine tenths were seen once. The sample was peripheral blood, taken 28 days after the second AZD1222 dose. These receptors all come from an adult who received the AZD1222 COVID-19 vaccine.

The J gene is TRBJ1-1, the V gene TRBV19; unclear D gene. V dropped 5 bases and J dropped 5 bases, with 12 bases sitting between them. The CDR3 is made up of 13 amino acids. The V gene's germline CDR1 is LNHDA and CDR2 SQIVND (reference sequence). The CDR3 DNA is TGTGCCAGTAGTCCCGCTCGGGGTACTGAAGCTTTCTTT. It translates to CASSPARGTEAFF.

This rearrangement joins TRBV6-5 to TRBJ2-7; 8 bases are shared with TRBD2. V lost 5 bases and J lost 4; bases outside the gene matches: 4. This CDR3 contains 13 residues. Germline V gives CDR1 MNHEY, CDR2 SVGAGI. As DNA, the CDR3 is TGTGCCAGCAGTACCGGGGGGGAGTACGAGCAGTACTTC. Translation: CASSTGGEYEQYF.

This chain joins TRBV7-2 and TRBJ2-7; the D call may be TRBD1 or TRBD2 (5 bases each). In germline, CDR1 is SGHTA, CDR2 FQGNSA. Trimming took off 5 bases at V and 1 base at J, with 12 bases between the two ends. CDR3 size: 14 residues. The CDR3 loop reads CASSVRDGSYEQYF. The CDR3 nucleotides are TGTGCCAGCAGCGTCCGGGACGGATCCTACGAGCAGTACTTC.

V is TRBV18 and J is TRBJ1-5, with D perhaps matching TRBD1 (6 bases). Per the germline V gene, CDR1 is KGHSH and CDR2 is LQKENI. The CDR3 covers 16 residues. Trimming stripped 4 bases from V and 5 bases from J, with 18 bases between. CDR3 DNA sequence: TGTGCCAGCTCACGAGGGGGGCCAGGGACTCATCAGCCCCAGCATTTT. This encodes CASSRGGPGTHQPQHF. Full variable domain (remainder filled in from reference TRBV18 and TRBJ1-5): NAGVMQNPRHLVRRRGQEARLRCSPMKGHSHVYWYRQLPEEGLKFMVYLQKENIIDESGMPKERFSAEFPKEGPSILRIQQVVRGDSAAYFCASSRGGPGTHQPQHFGDGTRLSIL.

This clone was detected only once. V gene TRBV7-9 combines with J gene TRBJ2-2; no clear D. This CDR3 region has 12 residues. V lost 1 base to trimming and J lost 4 bases, with 1 base between them. Per the germline V gene, CDR1 is SEHNR and CDR2 is FQNEAQ (reference sequence). The CDR3 here is CASSLVTGELFF. In DNA, the CDR3 is TGTGCCAGCAGCTTAGTCACCGGGGAGCTGTTTTTT. Full variable domain (outside the CDR3, taken from reference TRBV7-9 and TRBJ2-2): DTGVSQNPRHKITKRGQNVTFRCDPISEHNRLYWYRQTLGQGPEFLTYFQNEAQLEKSRLLSDRFSAERPKGSFSTLEIQRTEQGDSAMYLCASSLVTGELFFGEGSRLTVL.

V and J are TRBV6-2 or TRBV6-3 and TRBJ2-2, with D possibly matching TRBD2 (5 bases). The CDR3 has 15 residues. V was clipped by 0 bases and J by 5 bases, with 10 bases between them. Germline V lookup: CDR1 MNHEY, CDR2 SVGEGT. The CDR3 coding sequence is TGTGCCAGCAGTTACTCCCGGACTCGGACCGGGGAGCTGTTTTTT. Protein: CASSYSRTRTGELFF.

The chain links TRBV28 to TRBJ2-5; a weak D match, TRBD2 (6 bases). Between the trimmed V and J ends, which lost 6 bases and 4 bases, there was a span of 9 bases. The length of the CDR3 is 12 residues. Germline CDR1 and CDR2: MDHEN and SYDVKM. CDR3 sequence: CASSRLVETQYF. Written as DNA, the CDR3 is TGTGCCAGCAGCCGACTAGTAGAGACCCAGTACTTC.

This rearrangement joins TRBV3-1 (or the pseudogene TRBV3-2) to TRBJ1-4, with 7 positions matching TRBD1. Per the germline V gene, CDR1 is LGHDT and CDR2 is YNNKEL (reference sequence). The CDR3 has 16 residues. J was trimmed by 4 bases and V by 0 bases; bases with no gene match: 5. The CDR3 protein is CASSQDHRGGNEKLFF. The CDR3, as DNA: TGTGCCAGCAGCCAAGATCACAGGGGAGGTAATGAAAAACTGTTTTTT.

The chain carries TRBV9 and TRBJ1-1, with TRBD1 as a possible D gene (5 bases). Trimming took 3 bases from V and 11 from J, leaving 20 bases between them. The CDR3 spans 14 residues. Germline lookup yields CDR1 SGDLS and CDR2 YYNGEE. The chain's CDR3 is CASSAGKGRMGAFF. The CDR3 bases are TGTGCCAGCAGCGCGGGCAAGGGGCGTATGGGCGCTTTCTTT. Drawing the rest from reference TRBV9 and TRBJ1-1, the complete variable domain is DSGVTQTPKHLITATGQRVTLRCSPRSGDLSVYWYQQSLDQGLQFLIQYYNGEERAKGNILERFSAQQFPDLHSELNLSSLELGDSALYFCASSAGKGRMGAFFGQGTRLTVV.

The chain is built from TRBV20-1 and TRBJ1-2, with 10 bases matching TRBD1. Germline CDR1 is DFQATT and CDR2 is SNEGSKA (reference sequence). The V and J ends lost 6 bases and 4 bases, in that order; junction bases with no gene match: 8. The CDR3 runs 14 residues. CDR3 in DNA: TGCAGTGCGAGTGCAAGGGACAGGGGCTATGGCTACACCTTC. Its protein is CSASARDRGYGYTF.